This TCR beta chain was observed in a study of CD8 T cells in Susac syndrome (dated by TCRdb to the late 2010s). Context from the whole study: Whether CD8+ T cell activation and differentiation in Susac syndrome was antigen driven was tested using repertoire sequencing. The paper as a whole reports these results and caveats: The number of individuals in the TCR sequencing and HLA analysis was recognized as being relatively small.

About this clonotype: What this receptor recognizes is not known. It has no much larger one-base neighbor in the sample; base qualities were not kept.

The CDR3 sequence holds 14 residues, the cysteine and phenylalanine included. Solely the CDR3 DNA is kept, with 42 bases framed from the first base. The germline V gene specifies SGDLS as CDR1 and YYNGEE as CDR2. Unmatched junction bases come to 4, with V trimmed by 4 bases and J by 1 base. RNA was extracted with the RNeasy kit and roughly 0.45 to 1 ug was reverse transcribed using random hexamers. The immunoSEQ multiplex PCR assay, which covers 54 Vbeta and 13 Jbeta segments, was used to amplify TCR beta CDR3 regions. To correct PCR amplification bias, a synthetic template baseline was used for both primer optimization and computational correction. The paper's data handling went like this. Only productive sequences were kept, with reads annotated to V, D and J genes according to IMGT and analyzed in immunoSEQ Analyzer. Clonality was calculated as one minus the Shannon entropy normalized by log2 of the number of productive unique sequences. Public and private clones were assessed among the 100 most prevalent clones of each patient and control. A clone was defined as Susac-specific if it was absent from the healthy and MS cohorts, from roughly 1,000 published viral clones and from other ImmuneACCESS disease sequences. The public reads were reanalyzed by TCRdb: fastp trimming at Q25, MiXCR alignment, in-frame beta chains only. Rows are unified per CDR3 protein, each entry keeping the most common DNA and genes. The V and J calls were not made by the authors but by TCRdb's processing. The sample includes over 150,000 distinct CDR3 sequences, with about 96% observed a single time. In total, the top ten clones hold roughly 0.094% of the sample.

High-throughput TCR beta sequencing profiled peripheral blood CD8+ and CD4+ T cells from healthy donors, Susac syndrome patients and multiple sclerosis patients. The multiple sclerosis controls were treatment-naive patients whose relapsing-remitting disease, either stable or active, fulfilled the revised McDonald criteria. Bulk CD8+ and CD4+ T cells were purified by magnetic negative isolation, whereas CD8+ TEMRA cells were enriched by FACS. Blood was drawn into EDTA tubes, processed within 24 hours, and PBMCs were isolated by density gradient centrifugation. PBMCs intended for TCR sequencing were cryopreserved in liquid nitrogen and thawed later in a water bath at 37 degrees C. Purity of sorted or isolated CD4+, CD8+ and CD8+ TEMRA cells was at least 90%.

The clonotype comes from a human donor with multiple sclerosis. Sequenced input: CD4+ T cells from PBMCs. Recombination joined TRBV9 with TRBJ2-7; 8 central nucleotides agree with TRBD2. The CDR3 protein: CASSPLAASYEQYF. The DNA sequence is TGTGCCAGCAGCCCACTAGCGGCGTCCTACGAGCAGTACTTC.